This T cell receptor (beta chain) originates from a study of CD8+ T cells in alopecia areata. On the study more broadly: At a dose of 5 to 10 mg twice daily, oral tofacitinib was given to treated patients.

RNA extraction and reverse transcription yielded cDNA as sequencing template. The table came from immunoSEQ multiplex PCR; TCRdb's copy has only in-frame clones and leaves some out. Here the sample spans around 300,000 clones, over 45% being singletons. Documented treatment: oral pan-JAK inhibitor, 5-10 mg twice daily. This specimen was CD4+ T cells sorted from blood, taken at approximately week 51, from a patient treated with tofacitinib. This clonotype was sampled from a human donor with alopecia areata.

This chain's CDR3 is CASSRTSSDEQFF. CDR3 nucleotides: TGTGCCAGCAGCCGGACGTCTAGCGATGAGCAGTTCTTC. The V call is TRBV5-4, the J call TRBJ2-1; maybe TRBD2 (6 bases). V was pared by 4 bases and J by 8 bases, with 13 bases between. CDR3 length: 13 amino acids. Germline CDR1 is SGHNT and CDR2 is YYREEE (reference sequence).